This T cell receptor beta chain was captured in a study of shared T cell receptors in the human thymus (dated by TCRdb to the early 2020s). General notes on the study: The study examined how the human thymus generates shared, self-reactive T-cell receptor alpha chains.

Library preparation was by the immunoSEQ multiplex PCR assay. TCRdb took this table from immuneACCESS and kept in-frame rearrangements with V and J called. Such tables lack part of the clones; where checked against another copy, unresolved V genes explain under half of the gap, and the rest is unexplained. Within this sample are hundreds of thousands of clones, with roughly 90% of them counted one time only. 0.01% of the sample goes to the ten largest clones. Inclusive of the bounding cysteine and phenylalanine, the CDR3 is 13 residues long. Here the CDR3 DNA is all that survives: 39 bases in frame from base 1. V is pruned by 6 bases and J by 5 bases, leaving 5 bases of the junction without a gene match. The germline V gene encodes CDR1 SQVTM and CDR2 ANQGSEA. A word on this clone: Its binding antigen is unknown. No much larger clone exists at a distance of one base, and base qualities are not known.

Separately, the same data were catalogued under a study of human thymus T cells. The second study's authors report: In Finland, the donors were immunologically healthy infants who were having open corrective cardiac surgery for congenital heart defects. Thymus tissue was collected as surgical resects that were removed during corrective cardiac surgery. Usage of V and J gene segments appeared to be biased in both the thymic and the peripheral blood repertoires. Highly overlapping thymic TCR repertoires among unrelated individuals were reported in the related research. The study described the TCR alpha and beta repertoires in roughly 8 infant thymus samples and a few matching peripheral blood samples. The infant donors were about 7 to 250 days old, and the cohort included over 5 males and a couple of females. Thymocytes were mechanically released from the tissue and were stored as pellets of 10-30 million cells at -70 degrees C. Genomic DNA was extracted from frozen cell pellets with a QIAsymphony instrument. Using the immunoSEQ multiplex PCR assay, the TCRB and TCRAD loci were amplified from a standardized quantity of quality-controlled genomic DNA. The amplicons covered the V(D)J region and were long enough to include the CDR3 and to identify the V and J genes. Amplicon sequencing was performed on an Illumina platform through the commercial immunoSEQ service. Primer bias and sequencing errors were corrected using previously described methods, and TCRAD and TCRB definitions followed the IMGT database. immunoSEQ Analyzer 3.0 and VDJTools were used for repertoire analysis, which covered basic statistics, V/J segment usage, diversity estimates, rarefaction and pairwise overlap. To estimate diversity, the Chao1, ChaoE, Efron-Thisted, Shannon and inverse Simpson indices were applied, and diversity was also estimated on datasets down-sampled to the smallest sample. Repertoire overlap used strict matching of CDR3 nucleotide sequence, V gene and J gene, with Jaccard-based multidimensional scaling clustering. On average, thymus samples gave roughly 740,000 unique TCRB clonotypes, whereas blood samples gave roughly 86,000.

The rearranged segments are TRBV29-1 and TRBJ2-1; 9 of the junction bases match TRBD2. Sequencing was done on a sample of thymocytes. This clonotype originated in a boy younger than two with a congenital heart defect. Donor details come from another sample of the same person, matched by shared clones. The CDR3 region reads CSVGTSRHNEQFF. The DNA is as follows: TGCAGCGTGGGGACTAGCAGACACAATGAGCAGTTCTTC.